These T cell receptor beta chains were read from a single sample in a study of persistence of HIV-infected CD4 T cells. TCRdb's copy holds only in-frame clones and misses some; the assay was immunoSEQ multiplex PCR. The sample lists roughly 43,000 clones; approximately 93% were seen once. No antigen has been assigned to these receptors. The sample consisted of CD4+ T cells sorted from PBMCs after approximately 18-hour stimulation, taken from a patient who received antiretroviral therapy. The receptors shown here come from an adult man with HIV who was CMV-seropositive. CDR3s include the opening cysteine and the closing phenylalanine or tryptophan. The D gene is left open where the match is weak. Clone size is shown for a subset of rows, as once, few, many or a class of expanded clone.

cdr3_nt,cdr3_aa,v_call,d_call,clone_size,j_call
TGTGCCAGCAGCCTTCACAATGAGCAGTTCTTC,CASSLHNEQFF,TRBV3-1/TRBV3-2,NA,NA,TRBJ2-1
TGTGCCAGCAGCTTAATGCCGAACCAAGAGACCCAGTACTTC,CASSLMPNQETQYF,TRBV7-3,NA,NA,TRBJ2-5
TGTGCCAGTAGTCCCAGGGTGAACACTGAAGCTTTCTTT,CASSPRVNTEAFF,TRBV19,NA,NA,TRBJ1-1
TGTGCCAGCAGCCCCCTCTTGAGGGGGGGGAACACCGGGGAGCTGTTTTTT,CASSPLLRGGNTGELFF,TRBV7-2,NA,NA,TRBJ2-2
TGTGCCAGCAGGTCTAGTATGGCAGGGATTACCTACGAGCAGTACTTC,CASRSSMAGITYEQYF,TRBV28,NA,NA,TRBJ2-7
TGTGCCAGCAGCGATCCCTCCACCCCAGATACGCAGTATTTT,CASSDPSTPDTQYF,TRBV5-8,NA,NA,TRBJ2-3
TGTGCCAGCAGCGTAGGATGGGGTACTAACTATGGCTACACCTTC,CASSVGWGTNYGYTF,TRBV9,NA,NA,TRBJ1-2
TGTGCCAGCACCCCACGGGGGCTCCTTACAGATACGCAGTATTTT,CASTPRGLLTDTQYF,TRBV5-5,NA,NA,TRBJ2-3
TGTGCCAGCAGCAGACCTAGCGCGTTGTACAATGAGCAGTTCTTC,CASSRPSALYNEQFF,TRBV3-1/TRBV3-2,NA,NA,TRBJ2-1
TGCGCCAGCAGCCCGGGCCTTAAAGGGGATTATGGCTACACCTTC,CASSPGLKGDYGYTF,TRBV5-1,NA,NA,TRBJ1-2
TGTGCCAGCAGTGAGAACAGGAACACAGATACGCAGTATTTT,CASSENRNTDTQYF,TRBV2,NA,NA,TRBJ2-3
TGCGCCAGCAGCCAAGGGGTAAGGGCAAGCGGGACAGGGAATGAAAAACTGTTTTTT,CASSQGVRASGTGNEKLFF,TRBV4-1,TRBD1,NA,TRBJ1-4
TGCGCCAGCAGCTTGGCTAGGGGCGCTAACTATGGCTACACCTTC,CASSLARGANYGYTF,TRBV5-1,NA,NA,TRBJ1-2
TGTGCCAGCAGTTACAGGGAAGGAAATCAGCCCCAGCATTTT,CASSYREGNQPQHF,TRBV27,NA,NA,TRBJ1-5
TGTGCCAGCAGACCGCCTAGCGGGGGGCAATACGAGCAGTACTTC,CASRPPSGGQYEQYF,TRBV28,TRBD2,once,TRBJ2-7
TGTGCCAGCAGCCACAGAGACACCGGGGAGCTGTTTTTT,CASSHRDTGELFF,TRBV3-1/TRBV3-2,NA,NA,TRBJ2-2
TGTGCCACCAGTGATGGGTCGCGGACCGAGCAGTTCTTC,CATSDGSRTEQFF,TRBV24-1,NA,NA,TRBJ2-1
TGTGCCAGAAGGACAGCGAACACTGAAGCTTTCTTT,CARRTANTEAFF,TRBV2,NA,NA,TRBJ1-1
TGTGCCAGCAGCCTTCGTCTACAGGGAACCGGGGAGCTGTTTTTT,CASSLRLQGTGELFF,TRBV3-1/TRBV3-2,NA,NA,TRBJ2-2
TGTGCCAGCAGCCTTAGCGGGGGGGCAACAGATACGCAGTATTTT,CASSLSGGATDTQYF,TRBV7-8,TRBD2,once,TRBJ2-3
TGTGCCAGTAGTATGGGGCAGGGGTGGTACAATGAGCAGTTCTTC,CASSMGQGWYNEQFF,TRBV19,NA,NA,TRBJ2-1
TGCGCCAGCCGTGAAGACCGGGACAGGGCTTACGAGCAGTACTTC,CASREDRDRAYEQYF,TRBV10-1,TRBD1,once,TRBJ2-7
TGCGCCAGCAGCTTGGGGGTTGGGGACGGGTCCTACAATGAGCAGTTCTTC,CASSLGVGDGSYNEQFF,TRBV5-1,NA,NA,TRBJ2-1
TGTGCCAGTGGCGGGACACCGGAAAAACTGTTTTTT,CASGGTPEKLFF,TRBV6-5,NA,NA,TRBJ1-4
TGTGCCAGCAGGTCCGGGGCAACTAATGAAAAACTGTTTTTT,CASRSGATNEKLFF,TRBV3-1/TRBV3-2,NA,NA,TRBJ1-4
TGTGCCAGCTCACCAGGAGCAGGGACCGGAAACACCATATATTTT,CASSPGAGTGNTIYF,TRBV18,NA,once,TRBJ1-3
TGTGCCAGCAGCCTTAATCGGAACGGGCACTACGAGCAGTACTTC,CASSLNRNGHYEQYF,TRBV6-5,NA,once,TRBJ2-7
TGCGCCAGCAGCTTTCGGGATAGCGGGGGGACTGTGGATACGCAGTATTTT,CASSFRDSGGTVDTQYF,TRBV5-1,TRBD2,NA,TRBJ2-3
TGTGCCAGCAGCAACCCTTCGGGGGGGCGTGAGCAGTTCTTC,CASSNPSGGREQFF,TRBV3-1/TRBV3-2,TRBD2,NA,TRBJ2-1
TGTGCCAGCAGCCCGTCGGGGGAGCAGTACTTC,CASSPSGEQYF,TRBV6-2/TRBV6-3,NA,NA,TRBJ2-7
TGTGCCAGCAGGAAGGGAGTCTCTGGAAACACCATATATTTT,CASRKGVSGNTIYF,TRBV6-5,NA,NA,TRBJ1-3
TGTGCCAGCAGCTTATCGGGGGACACTGAAGCTTTCTTT,CASSLSGDTEAFF,TRBV7-8,NA,NA,TRBJ1-1
TGTGCCAGCAGCCACAGGGGGGAGAGGTACATTCAGTACTTC,CASSHRGERYIQYF,TRBV3-1/TRBV3-2,NA,once,TRBJ2-4
TGCGCCAGCAGCCAAGATGTCTTCCCGGGACAGGGGGCGGCTGGGGCCAACGTCCTGACTTTC,CASSQDVFPGQGAAGANVLTF,TRBV4-1,TRBD1,NA,TRBJ2-6
TGTGCCAGCTCACTCCTTTTAGGAGGGGCCTACAATGAGCAGTTCTTC,CASSLLLGGAYNEQFF,TRBV18,NA,NA,TRBJ2-1
TGTGCCAGCAGTGGCGACGGGGGTGTTCGGTTCTTC,CASSGDGGVRFF,TRBV6-6,NA,NA,TRBJ2-1
TGTGCCAGCAGTCGCCTGGGGGTGTTAGTCGCTGAAGCTTTCTTT,CASSRLGVLVAEAFF,TRBV6-2/TRBV6-3,NA,NA,TRBJ1-1
TGTGCCAGCAGCCCCTTCGGCTACGAGCAGTACTTC,CASSPFGYEQYF,TRBV7-8,NA,once,TRBJ2-7
TGTGCCAGTAGTATAGACCTTCCGACAGGGGGCGCGAATGGCTACACCTTC,CASSIDLPTGGANGYTF,TRBV19,TRBD1,NA,TRBJ1-2
TGTGCCAGCGTACAGGGAAACTTCTACAATGAGCAGTTCTTC,CASVQGNFYNEQFF,TRBV28,NA,NA,TRBJ2-1
TGCGCCAGCAGTGTAGGGACAGCTGAAAAACTGTTTTTT,CASSVGTAEKLFF,TRBV10-1,TRBD1,NA,TRBJ1-4
TGCAGTGCTAGTATGGGACTAGCGGCGGCAGATACGCAGTATTTT,CSASMGLAAADTQYF,TRBV20-1,TRBD2,NA,TRBJ2-3
TGTGCCAGTAGTTCCGCCGGGACAGGGCTGGACTATGGCTACACCTTC,CASSSAGTGLDYGYTF,TRBV19,TRBD1,NA,TRBJ1-2
TGCGCCAGCAGCTTGGGGCAGGGTGGAAACACCATATATTTT,CASSLGQGGNTIYF,TRBV5-1,NA,NA,TRBJ1-3
TGTGCCAGCAACCAGGGGGGTCAAGAAAAACTGTTTTTT,CASNQGGQEKLFF,TRBV14,TRBD1,NA,TRBJ1-4